This T cell receptor beta chain came from a study of cytomegalovirus exposure and HLA in healthy donors. Study as a whole: Earlier sequencing of approximately 200 million T cells yielded nearly 120 million unique TCR beta sequences. The study, taken as a whole, reports: TCR sequences were mostly rare, though some public TCRs occurred in many donors.

PCR involved 60 Vbeta and 13 Jbeta primers. Here immunoSEQ multiplex PCR was the method, and the copy in TCRdb shows in-frame clones only, minus some. The sample has hundreds of thousands of clones, around 80% seen once. The CDR3 extends over 18 amino acids. The germline gives CDR1 MNHEY, CDR2 SMNVEV (reference sequence). J lost 0 bases, V lost 8 bases, and 13 bases had no gene match. Regarding this clone: Its antigen remains unidentified.

This chain joins TRBV27 and TRBJ2-6, with 7 bases lining up with TRBD1. The sample comprised PBMCs. The origin of this receptor is a male donor in good health and CMV-seronegative. The CDR3 sequence is CASLASYRGLSGANVLTF. As DNA, the CDR3 is TGTGCCAGCCTTGCTTCATACAGGGGTCTCTCTGGGGCCAACGTCCTGACTTTC.